This TCR beta chain is drawn from a study of OX40 agonist ivuxolimab in advanced cancers. This table comes from immunoSEQ multiplex PCR, and its TCRdb copy is limited to in-frame clones, with some not included. The repertoire includes tens of thousands of clones, about nine tenths of them detected once, and 9.5% to 13% sits in the top ten. Study results and caveats: In the 0.1-3.0 mg/kg groups, partial responders showed among the lowest expansion.

Germline values: CDR1 MNHEY, CDR2 SVGAGI. The CDR3 is 14 amino acids. This clone was seen just once. The target antigen is unknown. At one end, the junction sequence differs from germline, possibly due to a read error. The rearrangement links TRBV6-5 to TRBJ2-7, with 8 bases fitting TRBD1. This TCR was recovered from an adult with an advanced solid tumor such as melanoma, head and neck, liver or kidney cancer. The specimen was CD4+ or CD8+ T cells sorted from blood, collected in a trial of the OX40 agonist ivuxolimab. This CDR3 reads CASTPGQGFYEQYF. In DNA, the CDR3 is TGTGCAAGCACCCCAGGACAGGGTTTCTACGAGCAGTACTTC.